Listed below are T cell receptor beta chains from one sample, sequenced in a study of PD-1 blockade in classical Hodgkin lymphoma. Sequencing was performed with immunoSEQ multiplex PCR; in TCRdb, only in-frame clones are kept and a portion is missing. There are 43,000 or so clones in the sample; 88% occur only once, and about a tenth lies in the top ten. The sequenced sample was peripheral blood mononuclear cells (PBMCs), obtained at baseline. These receptors originate from a human donor with classical Hodgkin lymphoma. CDR3s include the opening cysteine and the closing phenylalanine or tryptophan. Each record gives: D gene, clone size, J gene, V gene, CDR3 protein, CDR3 DNA. The D gene is left open where the match is weak. Size values are once, few and many counts, or a class for expanded clones, and some rows have none.

D: TRBD1
size: NA
J: TRBJ2-5
V: TRBV11-1
CDR3: CASLGQGGKETQYF
DNA: TGTGCCAGCCTAGGACAGGGCGGGAAAGAGACCCAGTACTTC

D: TRBD2
size: NA
J: TRBJ2-3
V: TRBV7-9
CDR3: CASSSGGMQYF
DNA: TGTGCCAGCAGCTCGGGGGGTATGCAGTATTTT

D: TRBD2
size: few
J: TRBJ2-1
V: TRBV19
CDR3: CASSKVTSGYNEQFF
DNA: TGTGCCAGTAGTAAGGTGACTAGCGGATACAATGAGCAGTTCTTC

D: NA
size: NA
J: TRBJ1-4
V: TRBV7-6
CDR3: CASSLDQGVEKLFF
DNA: TGTGCCAGCAGCTTAGACCAGGGAGTTGAAAAACTGTTTTTT

D: NA
size: medium-sized
J: TRBJ2-5
V: TRBV7-9
CDR3: CASSLIAEQETQYF
DNA: TGTGCCAGCAGCTTAATTGCGGAACAAGAGACCCAGTACTTC

D: NA
size: NA
J: TRBJ2-7
V: TRBV6-1
CDR3: CASSEGFVYEQYF
DNA: TGTGCCAGCTCGGAGGGATTCGTCTACGAGCAGTACTTC

D: NA
size: NA
J: TRBJ2-1
V: TRBV27
CDR3: CASSSSNNEQFF
DNA: TGTGCCAGCAGTAGTAGCAACAATGAGCAGTTCTTC

D: TRBD2
size: NA
J: TRBJ2-2
V: TRBV19
CDR3: CASSIGTSGTSGDITGELFF
DNA: TGTGCCAGTAGTATCGGGACCTCCGGGACTAGCGGGGATATCACCGGGGAGCTGTTTTTT

D: TRBD1
size: NA
J: TRBJ2-4
V: TRBV19
CDR3: CASSIGQGAENIQYF
DNA: TGTGCCAGTAGTATAGGACAGGGGGCGGAGAACATTCAGTACTTC

D: NA
size: NA
J: TRBJ2-7
V: TRBV19
CDR3: CASSIGQVGGEQYF
DNA: TGTGCCAGTAGTATAGGACAGGTGGGTGGTGAGCAGTACTTC

D: TRBD1
size: NA
J: TRBJ1-2
V: TRBV6-6
CDR3: CASSPYRDRDGYTF
DNA: TGTGCCAGCAGCCCCTACCGGGACAGGGATGGCTACACCTTC